The next 8 T cell receptor beta chains were all read from a single sample in a study of cytomegalovirus exposure and HLA in healthy donors. The PCR made use of 60 Vbeta and 13 Jbeta primers. The repertoire was sequenced with immunoSEQ multiplex PCR; TCRdb's copy has only in-frame clones and lacks some. The repertoire holds about 120,000 clones, with approximately 84% as singletons. Sequencing input: PBMCs. The receptors shown here come from a man aged 35-49 years in good health and CMV-seronegative.

This clone has a handful of counts. This chain joins TRBV15 and TRBJ1-5; 11 positions agree with TRBD1. J gave up 7 bases and V 0 bases, and 5 bases lay outside the gene matches. The CDR3 runs 16 residues. CDR1 is LNHNV and CDR2 is YYDKDF in the germline V gene (reference sequence). For the CDR3, the DNA is TGTGCCACCAGCAGAGAACGGACAGGGGGCAGGCAGCCCCAGCATTTT. This translates into CATSRERTGGRQPQHF.

DNA of the CDR3: TGTGCCAGCAGCACTGCAGGGGGTGGCTACACCTTC. As protein: CASSTAGGGYTF. V is TRBV5-4 and J is TRBJ1-2, with TRBD1 matching over 7 bases. This CDR3 contains 12 residues. Per germline, CDR1 SGHNT and CDR2 YYREEE (reference sequence). V dropped 4 bases and J dropped 7; count of bases not matched to a gene: 4.

This clone was observed a few times. V is TRBV5-4 and J is TRBJ1-6, with 7 bases lining up with TRBD1. Germline CDR1 is SGHNT and CDR2 is YYREEE (reference sequence). Losses at the gene ends were 4 bases for V and 7 bases for J; bases not matched to a gene: 8. The CDR3 contains 15 residues. CDR3 in DNA: TGTGCCAGCAGCCAGACAGGGTCGGGCAATTCACCCCTCCACTTT. Translation gives CASSQTGSGNSPLHF.

V gene TRBV6-6 combines with J gene TRBJ2-7, with D uncertain. Trimming took off 4 bases at V and 4 bases at J, with 5 bases between the two ends. The CDR3 has 11 residues. Germline CDR1 MNHNY, CDR2 SVGAGI (reference sequence). DNA for the CDR3: TGTGCCAGCAGTTCCTATTACGAGCAGTACTTC. As protein: CASSSYYEQYF.

The gene calls are TRBV6-6 and TRBJ1-5; D perhaps matches TRBD1 (5 bases). V was shortened by 4 bases and J by 8 bases, with 18 bases between the two germline ends. CDR1 and CDR2 from the germline V gene are MNHNY and SVGAGI (reference sequence). The CDR3 totals 15 residues. The CDR3 protein is CASSSGESSGKPQHF. DNA of the CDR3: TGTGCCAGCAGTTCGGGGGAGTCTAGTGGCAAGCCCCAGCATTTT.

The chain uses TRBV7-2 and TRBJ1-2; D remains unclear. V dropped 2 bases and J dropped 8 bases, with 9 bases sitting between them. Germline V gene lookup returns CDR1 SGHTA and CDR2 FQGNSA. This CDR3 region has 12 residues. The CDR3 bases are TGTGCCAGCAGCTTAATCCCGGGGGGCTACACCTTC. Protein: CASSLIPGGYTF.

This chain links TRBV19 with TRBJ2-5; TRBD1 is a possible D gene (6 bases). The CDR3 totals 14 residues. V shed 3 bases and J shed 2 bases, with 10 bases lying between them. The germline V gene encodes CDR1 LNHDA and CDR2 SQIVND (reference sequence). CDR3 sequence: CASSMTGLQETQYF. DNA for the CDR3: TGTGCCAGTAGTATGACAGGTCTTCAAGAGACCCAGTACTTC.

The chain couples TRBV6-1 to TRBJ1-2, with 7 nucleotides matching TRBD1. Germline lookup yields CDR1 MNHNS and CDR2 SASEGT. The CDR3 spans 13 residues. The trim removed 2 bases at V and 8 bases at J, leaving 5 bases unmatched. CDR3 protein: CASSETQGGGYTF. The CDR3, as DNA: TGTGCCAGCAGTGAAACCCAGGGGGGAGGCTACACCTTC.